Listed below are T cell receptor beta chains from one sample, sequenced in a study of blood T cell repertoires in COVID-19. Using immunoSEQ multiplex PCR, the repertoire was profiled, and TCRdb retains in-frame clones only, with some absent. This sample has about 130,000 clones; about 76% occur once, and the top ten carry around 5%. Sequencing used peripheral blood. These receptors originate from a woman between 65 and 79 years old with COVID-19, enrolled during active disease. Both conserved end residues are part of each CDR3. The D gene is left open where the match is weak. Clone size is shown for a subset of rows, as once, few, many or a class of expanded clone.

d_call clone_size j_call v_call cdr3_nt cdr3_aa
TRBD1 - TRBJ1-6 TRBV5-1 TGCGCCAGCAGCCATGCAGGGGACAGGGGTTCACCCCTCCACTTT CASSHAGDRGSPLHF
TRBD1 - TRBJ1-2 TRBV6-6 TGTGCCAGCACAACAGGGGGAAATGGCTACACCTTC CASTTGGNGYTF
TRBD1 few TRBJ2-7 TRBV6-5 TGTGCCAGCATTCCGACAGGGACCTACGAGCAGTACTTC CASIPTGTYEQYF
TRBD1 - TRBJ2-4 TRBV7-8 TGTGCCAGCAGCTCCCCACTAACGGACAGGCAAGGAAACATTCAGTACTTC CASSSPLTDRQGNIQYF
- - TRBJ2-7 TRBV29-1 TGCAGCGTCGGGTCAGGACATTTC CSVGSGHF
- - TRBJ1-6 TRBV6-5 TGTGCCAGCAAGGGGCCAAGCTCCTATAATTCACCCCTCCACTTT CASKGPSSYNSPLHF
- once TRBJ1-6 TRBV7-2 TGTGCCAGCAGCTTAGACACGCGGAATTCACCCCTCCACTTT CASSLDTRNSPLHF
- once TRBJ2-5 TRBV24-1 TGTGCCACCAGTGCAGTCCAAGAGACCCAGTACTTC CATSAVQETQYF
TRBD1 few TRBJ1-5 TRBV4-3 TGCGCCAGCAGCCAACACCCCGGGACAGGGGGCGGCCAGCCCCAGCATTTT CASSQHPGTGGGQPQHF
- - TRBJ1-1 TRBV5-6 TGTGCCAGCAGCTTCGGGAGACCCACTGAAGCTTTCTTT CASSFGRPTEAFF
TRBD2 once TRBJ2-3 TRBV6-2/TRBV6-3 TGTGCCAGCAGTTACCCACCCCTACTAGCGGGGGGGACAGATACGCAGTATTTT CASSYPPLLAGGTDTQYF
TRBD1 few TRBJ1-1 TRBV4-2 TGTGCCAGCAGCCACCCCTACAGGGGCCACACTGAAGCTTTCTTT CASSHPYRGHTEAFF
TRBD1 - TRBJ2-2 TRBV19 TGTGCCAGTAGTGACCGGACAGGGCGCGGGGAGCTGTTTTTT CASSDRTGRGELFF
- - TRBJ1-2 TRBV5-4 TGTGCCAGCAGCTTCCGGGCAGGGGATGATGGCTACACCTTC CASSFRAGDDGYTF
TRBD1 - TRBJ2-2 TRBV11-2 TGTGCCAGCAGCCGGTGGACAGGCCAAACCGGGGAGCTGTTTTTT CASSRWTGQTGELFF
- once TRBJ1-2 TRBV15 TGTGCCACCAGCAGAGACGACAGTCTAGAATTTGGGGACACCTTC CATSRDDSLEFGDTF
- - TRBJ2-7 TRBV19 TGTGCCAGTAGTATAGGTATCTCCGGCGAGCAGTACTTC CASSIGISGEQYF
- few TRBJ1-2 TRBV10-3 TGTGCCATCAGGGCGGGGGACTCGTCTAACTATGGCTACACCTTC CAIRAGDSSNYGYTF
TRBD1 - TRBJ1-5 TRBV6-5 TGTGCCAGCAGTTCCACCGGGACAGGGGTTCGGCAGCCCCAGCATTTT CASSSTGTGVRQPQHF
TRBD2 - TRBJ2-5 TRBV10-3 TGTGCCATCAGTGCCGGGGGGTACCAAGAGACCCAGTACTTC CAISAGGYQETQYF
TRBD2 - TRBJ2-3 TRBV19 TGTGCCAGTAGTGAGACTAGCGGGGGTTTGACAGATACGCAGTATTTT CASSETSGGLTDTQYF
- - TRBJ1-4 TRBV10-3 TGTGCCATCAGTGAGTCTTTCGGACAGTACAATGAAAAACTGTTTTTT CAISESFGQYNEKLFF
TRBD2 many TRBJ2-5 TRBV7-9 TGTGCCAGCAGTCAGGGGACTAGCGGGGGGAAAGAGACCCAGTACTTC CASSQGTSGGKETQYF
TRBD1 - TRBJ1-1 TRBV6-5 TGTGCCAGCAGTTACGAGGGACAGGGGGACCCTGAAGCTTTCTTT CASSYEGQGDPEAFF
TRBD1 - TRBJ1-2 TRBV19 TGTGCCAGTAGCGTGACAGGGGACGTCTATGGCTACACCTTC CASSVTGDVYGYTF
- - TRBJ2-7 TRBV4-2 TGTGCCAGCAGCCAAGATGGGGCGGCTGACAGCTTCTACGAGCAGTACTTC CASSQDGAADSFYEQYF
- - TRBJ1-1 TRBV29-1 TGCAGCGTTGTTTCCGGGTTTTTAACTGAAGCTTTCTTT CSVVSGFLTEAFF
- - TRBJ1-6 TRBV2 TGTGCCAGCAGTACAGGATTACCCTACCCCCTCCACTTT CASSTGLPYPLHF
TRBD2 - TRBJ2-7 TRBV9 TGTGCCAGCAGCGTAGTCGGGGGACTAGCGGTCCACGAGCAGTACTTC CASSVVGGLAVHEQYF
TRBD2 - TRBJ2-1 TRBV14 TGTGCCAGCAGCAAAAATAGCGGGGGGGCCGGGAATGAGCAGTTCTTC CASSKNSGGAGNEQFF
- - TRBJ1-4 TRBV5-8 TGTGCCAGCAGCTTGGCGGGGGTAGACTCTACAAATGAAAAACTGTTTTTT CASSLAGVDSTNEKLFF
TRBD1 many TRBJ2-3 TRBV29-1 TGCAGCGTTGGTCAGGGGGTAAGCACAGATACGCAGTATTTT CSVGQGVSTDTQYF
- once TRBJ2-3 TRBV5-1 TGCGCCAGCAGCTTGGCCGGAGTAGCGCTGAGCACAGATACGCAGTATTTT CASSLAGVALSTDTQYF
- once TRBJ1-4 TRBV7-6 TGTGCCAGCAGCTCTCGGGGGGGGCTTAATGAAAAACTGTTTTTT CASSSRGGLNEKLFF
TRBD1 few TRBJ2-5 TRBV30 TGTGCCTGGAGTGTATTCGCAGGGGGAGAGACCCAGTACTTC CAWSVFAGGETQYF
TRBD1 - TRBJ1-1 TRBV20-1 TGCAGTGCTAGTCTTACAGGGGGGAACACTGAAGCTTTCTTT CSASLTGGNTEAFF
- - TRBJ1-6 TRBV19 TGTGCCACGCAGAGGGAGGGAGGATCACCCCTCCACTTT CATQREGGSPLHF
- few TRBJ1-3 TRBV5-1 TGCGCCAGCAGCTCAACAGGCTCTGGAAACACCATATATTTT CASSSTGSGNTIYF
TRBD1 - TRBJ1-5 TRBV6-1 TGTGCCAGCAGTGAAGCGAGACAGGGGGCTCAGCCCCAGCATTTT CASSEARQGAQPQHF
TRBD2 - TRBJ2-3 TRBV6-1 TGTGCCAGCAGTGAACGGCGGGGGGCTAACACAGATACGCAGTATTTT CASSERRGANTDTQYF
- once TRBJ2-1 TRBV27 TGTGCCAGCAGTACCCGGGGGGCGGTCTACAATGAGCAGTTCTTC CASSTRGAVYNEQFF
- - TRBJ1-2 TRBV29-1 TGCAGCGTTGTGAGTGACTTGAACTATGGCTACACCTTC CSVVSDLNYGYTF
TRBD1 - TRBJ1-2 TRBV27 TGTGCCAGCAGTACACAGGGGGCGAACTATGGCTACACCTTC CASSTQGANYGYTF
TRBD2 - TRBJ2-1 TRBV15 TGTGCCACCAGCAGAGATTGGGAAGCGGGGGATCATGAGCAGTTCTTC CATSRDWEAGDHEQFF
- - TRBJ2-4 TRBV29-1 TGCAGCGTTGAGACAGTGTATAACATTCAGTACTTC CSVETVYNIQYF
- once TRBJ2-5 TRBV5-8 TGTGCCAGCAGCTTGTATGCAGGGTACCAAGAGACCCAGTACTTC CASSLYAGYQETQYF
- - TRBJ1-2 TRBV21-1 TGTGCCAGCAGCAAAGAATCAACAGGGGGCTATGGCTACACCTTC CASSKESTGGYGYTF
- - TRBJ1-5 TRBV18 TGTGCCAGCTCACCTACCACAGGTAATCAGCCCCAGCATTTT CASSPTTGNQPQHF
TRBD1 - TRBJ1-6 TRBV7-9 TGTGCCAGCAGCTTCACCGACAGGGAATCCCTCCACTTT CASSFTDRESLHF
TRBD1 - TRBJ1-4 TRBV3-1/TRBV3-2 TGTGCCAGCAGCCCAGGGACAGGTCGAAAACTGTTTTTT CASSPGTGRKLFF
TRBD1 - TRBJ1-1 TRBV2 TGTGCCAGCAGTTCGACAGGGAAGGGAGCTTTCTTT CASSSTGKGAFF
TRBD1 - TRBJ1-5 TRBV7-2 TGTGCCAGCAGCTCGAGCGGACAGGGACGTGGCCAGCCCCAGCATTTT CASSSSGQGRGQPQHF
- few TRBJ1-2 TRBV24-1 TGTGCCACCAGTGATTTGCCCAGATCCTATGGCTACACCTTC CATSDLPRSYGYTF
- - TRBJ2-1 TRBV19 TGTGCCAGTAGGAGGGTTCCTAGCTCCTACAATGAGCAGTTCTTC CASRRVPSSYNEQFF
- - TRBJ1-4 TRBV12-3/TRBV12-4 TGTGCCAGCAGAATGGCCCCCAATGAAAAACTGTTTTTT CASRMAPNEKLFF
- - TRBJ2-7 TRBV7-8 TGTGCCAGCAGCTTAAGAGGGGGTTCGGGCGAGCAGTACTTC CASSLRGGSGEQYF
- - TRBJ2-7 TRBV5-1 TGCGCCAGCAGTAATGGGGGCCCCGTCCACGAGCAGTACTTC CASSNGGPVHEQYF
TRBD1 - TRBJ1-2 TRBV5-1 TGCGCCAGCAGCTCGGGACAGAACAGTAACTATGGCTACACCTTC CASSSGQNSNYGYTF
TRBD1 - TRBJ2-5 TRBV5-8 TGTGCCAGCAGCTTAGGCAGGGGGCCCCAAGAGACCCAGTACTTC CASSLGRGPQETQYF
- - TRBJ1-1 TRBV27 TGTGCCAGCAGTCCGATTGACAGAAGCACTGAAGCTTTCTTT CASSPIDRSTEAFF